This record covers a single TCR beta chain. Distinct nucleotide sequences in the sample also encode this CDR3. This specimen comes from a study of cytomegalovirus exposure and HLA in healthy donors. Germline V gene sequence: CDR1 SGDLS, CDR2 YYNGEE. Trimming removed 4 bases from V and 1 base from J, with 16 bases in between. CDR3 length: 16 residues. The PCR had 60 Vbeta and 13 Jbeta primers. Here immunoSEQ multiplex PCR was the method, and the copy in TCRdb shows in-frame clones only, minus some. The table includes 160,000 or so clones, more than 60% detected once. Material: PBMCs. This receptor was identified in a woman in her 30s in good health and CMV-seronegative. The chain couples TRBV9 to TRBJ2-3, with a weak D call TRBD2 (6 bases). CDR3: CASSPYSGSRTDTQYF. The DNA for the CDR3 is TGTGCCAGCAGCCCCTACAGCGGGTCGCGCACAGATACGCAGTATTTT.